This T cell receptor beta chain appears in the sequencing data of a study of shared clonotypes between healthy human individuals. CDR1 is SGDLS and CDR2 is YYNGEE in the germline V gene. The CDR3 loop spans 16 amino acids. V dropped 1 base and J dropped 1; count of bases not matched to a gene: 6. The method was immunoSEQ multiplex PCR; TCRdb's version includes in-frame clones alone and lacks a portion of them. The sample lists approximately 1.9 million clones, over 85% occurring once. Study-level points and caveats: Since donors were few, the genetic and exposure-history diversity represented was limited.

Naive CD8 isolation took CD45RO-negative cells positively selected for CCR7 and excluded terminally differentiated effector memory CD45RA+ cells. Concerning this clone itself: Antigen unknown.

This chain connects TRBV9 to TRBJ2-3; the match to TRBD2 covers 7 bases. This TCR was recovered from a man aged 18 to 30 in good health. Some clones in this sample may be carry-over from other donors' samples. Specimen: naive CD8+ T cells from PBMCs. The DNA of the CDR3 is TGTGCCAGCAGCGTACGAGGGAGGGCCGGCACAGATACGCAGTATTTT. Translated, it gives CASSVRGRAGTDTQYF.